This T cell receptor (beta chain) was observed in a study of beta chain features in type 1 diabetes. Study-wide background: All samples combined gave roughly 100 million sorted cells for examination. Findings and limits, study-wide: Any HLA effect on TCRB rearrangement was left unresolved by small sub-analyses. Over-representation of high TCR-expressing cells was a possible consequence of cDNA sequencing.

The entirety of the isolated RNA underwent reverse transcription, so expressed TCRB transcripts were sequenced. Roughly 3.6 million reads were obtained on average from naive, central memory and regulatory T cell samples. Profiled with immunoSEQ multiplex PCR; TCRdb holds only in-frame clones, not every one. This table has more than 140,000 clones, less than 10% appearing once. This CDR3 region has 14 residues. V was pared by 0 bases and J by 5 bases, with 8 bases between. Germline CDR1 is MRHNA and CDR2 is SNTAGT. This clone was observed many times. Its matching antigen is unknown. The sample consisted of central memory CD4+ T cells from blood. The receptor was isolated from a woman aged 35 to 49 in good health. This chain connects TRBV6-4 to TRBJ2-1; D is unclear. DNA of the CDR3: TGTGCCAGCAGTGACTCGAGTTTGCACAATGAGCAGTTCTTC. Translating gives CASSDSSLHNEQFF.